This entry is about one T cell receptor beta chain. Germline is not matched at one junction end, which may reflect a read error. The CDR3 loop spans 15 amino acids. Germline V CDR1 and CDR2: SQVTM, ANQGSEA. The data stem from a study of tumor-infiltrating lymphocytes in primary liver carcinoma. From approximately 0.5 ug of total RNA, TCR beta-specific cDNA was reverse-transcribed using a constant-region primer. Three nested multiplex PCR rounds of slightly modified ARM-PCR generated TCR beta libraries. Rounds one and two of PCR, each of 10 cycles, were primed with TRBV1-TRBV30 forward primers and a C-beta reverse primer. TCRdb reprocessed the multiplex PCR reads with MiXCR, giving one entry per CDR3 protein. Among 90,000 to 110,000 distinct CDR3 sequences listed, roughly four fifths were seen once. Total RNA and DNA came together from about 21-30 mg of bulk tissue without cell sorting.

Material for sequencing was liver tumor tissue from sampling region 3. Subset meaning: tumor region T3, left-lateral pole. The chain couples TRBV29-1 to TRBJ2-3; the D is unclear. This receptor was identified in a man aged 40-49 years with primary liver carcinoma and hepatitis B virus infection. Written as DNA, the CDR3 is TGCAGCGTTGAGGGTGGGGTCGGCATCACGGATACGCGGTATTTT. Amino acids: CSVEGGVGITDTRYF.